The 5 T cell receptor beta chains given below trace back to one sample, sequenced in a study of chemoradiotherapy in HPV16-positive cancers. This table comes from immunoSEQ multiplex PCR, and its TCRdb copy is limited to in-frame clones, with some not included. The sample includes about 34,000 clones, roughly 90% of them seen just once. Sample: blood, taken from a patient who underwent chemoradiotherapy. The receptors originated from a human donor with HPV-associated anogenital cancer.

V and J are TRBV5-6 and TRBJ2-4; 7 bases are a match to TRBD1. The CDR3 loop spans 15 amino acids. From germline, CDR1 is SGHDT and CDR2 YYEEEE. The ends lost 6 bases at V and 0 bases at J; junction bases unmatched: 6. CDR3 in DNA: TGTGCCAGCACCAGACAGGGCTTAGCCAAAAACATTCAGTACTTC. As protein: CASTRQGLAKNIQYF.

Concerning this clone itself: One junction end disagrees with the germline gene, perhaps due to a read error. The chain has TRBV5-1 and TRBJ1-2; TRBD1 matches 12 bases. Germline V lookup: CDR1 SGHRS, CDR2 YFSETQ. The CDR3 has 17 residues. CDR3 nucleotides: TGCGCCAGCCAAGACCGGGACAGGGGGCAGGGAAACTATGGCTGCACCTTC. Translation: CASQDRDRGQGNYGCTF.

The V call is TRBV7-3, the J call TRBJ2-1; TRBD2 aligns across 11 bases. CDR3 size: 15 residues. Germline V gene data show CDR1 as SGHTA and CDR2 as FQGTGA. V lost 0 bases to trimming and J lost 5 bases; unmatched junction nucleotides: 0. The CDR3 DNA is TGTGCCAGCAGCTTAACTAGCGGGGGGGACAATGAGCAGTTCTTC. Its protein is CASSLTSGGDNEQFF.

The V gene is TRBV10-3, the J gene TRBJ2-1; 8 nucleotides match TRBD2. The CDR3 covers 15 residues. Germline V CDR1 and CDR2: ENHRY, SYGVKD. Trimming at V came to 3 bases and at J to 7 bases, leaving 8 bases not matched to a gene. In nucleotides, the CDR3 is TGTGCCATCAGTGATCAACGGGGGGGGCGGAATGAGCAGTTCTTC. It codes for CAISDQRGGRNEQFF.

This sequence joins TRBV7-8 and TRBJ1-5; tentative D call: TRBD1 (6 bases). Trimming removed 4 bases at V and 7 bases at J, with 17 bases between. The CDR3 contains 15 residues. Per the germline V gene, CDR1 is SGHVS and CDR2 is FQNEAQ. CDR3 coding DNA: TGTGCCAGCAGCTCCGCGGACAGTGGTAACCAGCCCCAGCATTTT. Translated: CASSSADSGNQPQHF. Full variable domain (remainder filled in from reference TRBV7-8 and TRBJ1-5): GAGVSQSPRYKVAKRGQDVALRCDPISGHVSLFWYQQALGQGPEFLTYFQNEAQLDKSGLPSDRFFAERPEGSVSTLKIQRTQQEDSAVYLCASSSADSGNQPQHFGDGTRLSIL.